This T cell receptor (beta chain) was sequenced during a study of shared clonotypes between healthy human individuals. Study conclusions and caveats: How much donors shared clonotypes was expected to be affected by sequencing depth. The sharing of 4.5% to 5% of naive CD4 clonotypes was seen across a few donors. Compared with clonotypes that all four donors shared, non-shared clonotypes had lower generation probabilities.

Germline V lookup: CDR1 SGHTA, CDR2 FQGNSA. Trimming took 1 base from V and 5 from J, leaving 9 bases between them. The CDR3 sequence is 13 residues long. It was into CD45RA+ naive and CD45RA-negative memory subsets that the CD4+ cells were split. Remarks on this clone: Its cognate antigen is unknown.

The repertoire was sequenced with immunoSEQ multiplex PCR; TCRdb's copy has only in-frame clones and lacks some. Here the sample spans roughly 520,000 clones, 90% to 97% being singletons. The TCR was taken from a woman in her 30s in good health. Material: naive CD4+ T cells sorted from blood. Subset: CD45RA+ positively selected. The chain combines TRBV7-2 with TRBJ2-7; a possible D gene is TRBD1 (5 bases). The CDR3 DNA sequence: TGTGCCAGCAGCTTAGGGCAGGGAAACGAGCAGTACTTC. It translates to CASSLGQGNEQYF.